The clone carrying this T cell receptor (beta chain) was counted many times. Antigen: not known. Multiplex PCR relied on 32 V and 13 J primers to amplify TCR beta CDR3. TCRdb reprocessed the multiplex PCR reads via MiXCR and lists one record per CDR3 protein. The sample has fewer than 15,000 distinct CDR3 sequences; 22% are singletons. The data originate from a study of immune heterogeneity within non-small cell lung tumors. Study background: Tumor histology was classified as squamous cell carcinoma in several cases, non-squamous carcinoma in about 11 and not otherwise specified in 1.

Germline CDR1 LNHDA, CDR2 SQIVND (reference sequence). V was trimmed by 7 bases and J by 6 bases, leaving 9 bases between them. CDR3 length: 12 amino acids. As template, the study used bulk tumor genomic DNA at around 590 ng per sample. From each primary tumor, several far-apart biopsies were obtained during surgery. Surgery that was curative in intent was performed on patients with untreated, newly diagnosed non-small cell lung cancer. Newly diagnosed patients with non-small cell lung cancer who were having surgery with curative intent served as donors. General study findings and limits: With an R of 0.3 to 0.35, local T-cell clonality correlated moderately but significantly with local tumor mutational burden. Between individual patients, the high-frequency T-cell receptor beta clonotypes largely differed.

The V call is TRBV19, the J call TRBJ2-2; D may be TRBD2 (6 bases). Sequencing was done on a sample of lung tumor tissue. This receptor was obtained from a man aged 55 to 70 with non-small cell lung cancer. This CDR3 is CASNRGSGELFF. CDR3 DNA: TGTGCCAGTAACCGGGGGTCCGGGGAGCTGTTTTTT.